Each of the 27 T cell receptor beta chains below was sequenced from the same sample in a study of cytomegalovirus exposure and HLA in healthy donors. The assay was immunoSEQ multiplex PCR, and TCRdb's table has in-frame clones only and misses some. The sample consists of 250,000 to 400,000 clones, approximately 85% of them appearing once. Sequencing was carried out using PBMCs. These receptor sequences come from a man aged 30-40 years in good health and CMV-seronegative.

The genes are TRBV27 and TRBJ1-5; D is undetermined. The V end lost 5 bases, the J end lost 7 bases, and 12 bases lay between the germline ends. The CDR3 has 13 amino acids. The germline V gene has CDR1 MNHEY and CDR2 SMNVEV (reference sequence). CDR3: CASSLGSGQPQHF. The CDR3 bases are TGTGCCAGCAGTCTCGGTTCGGGACAGCCCCAGCATTTT.

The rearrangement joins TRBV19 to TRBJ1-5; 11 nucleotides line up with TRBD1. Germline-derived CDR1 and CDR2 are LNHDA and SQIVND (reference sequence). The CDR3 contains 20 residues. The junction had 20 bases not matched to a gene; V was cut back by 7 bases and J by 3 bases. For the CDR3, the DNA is TGTGCCAGTACCTCTCCTGAACCGGGACAGGGGGGTGAGAACAATCAGCCCCAGCATTTT. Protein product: CASTSPEPGQGGENNQPQHF.

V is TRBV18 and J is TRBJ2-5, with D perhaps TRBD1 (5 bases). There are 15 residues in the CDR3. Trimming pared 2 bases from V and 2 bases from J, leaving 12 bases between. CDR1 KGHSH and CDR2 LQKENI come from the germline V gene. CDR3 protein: CASSPWGSSQETQYF. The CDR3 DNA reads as TGTGCCAGCTCACCATGGGGCAGCTCACAAGAGACCCAGTACTTC. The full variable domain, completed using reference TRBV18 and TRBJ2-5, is NAGVMQNPRHLVRRRGQEARLRCSPMKGHSHVYWYRQLPEEGLKFMVYLQKENIIDESGMPKERFSAEFPKEGPSILRIQQVVRGDSAAYFCASSPWGSSQETQYFGPGTRLLVL.

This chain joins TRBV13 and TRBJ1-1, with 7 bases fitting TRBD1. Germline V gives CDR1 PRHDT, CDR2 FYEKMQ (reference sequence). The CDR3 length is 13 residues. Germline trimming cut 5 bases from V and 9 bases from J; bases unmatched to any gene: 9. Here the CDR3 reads CASSPGQLPKAFF. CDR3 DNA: TGTGCCAGCAGCCCGGGACAGTTGCCTAAAGCTTTCTTT.

The CDR3 reads CASSHRTGQGLNYGYTF. The CDR3 nucleotides are TGCGCCAGCAGCCACAGAACCGGGCAGGGCCTTAACTATGGCTACACCTTC. The rearrangement uses TRBV4-1 and TRBJ1-2; a weak D match, TRBD1 (5 bases). Germline V gives CDR1 MGHRA, CDR2 YSYEKL. The CDR3 has 17 amino acids. The ends were cut back, 3 bases at V and 1 base at J, with 18 bases in the middle.

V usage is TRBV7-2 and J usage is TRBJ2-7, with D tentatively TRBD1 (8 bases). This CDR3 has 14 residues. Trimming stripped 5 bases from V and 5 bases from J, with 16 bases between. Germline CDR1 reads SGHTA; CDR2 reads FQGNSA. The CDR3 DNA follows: TGTGCCAGCAGCAAACAGGGGGGGGACAACGAGCAGTACTTC. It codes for CASSKQGGDNEQYF.

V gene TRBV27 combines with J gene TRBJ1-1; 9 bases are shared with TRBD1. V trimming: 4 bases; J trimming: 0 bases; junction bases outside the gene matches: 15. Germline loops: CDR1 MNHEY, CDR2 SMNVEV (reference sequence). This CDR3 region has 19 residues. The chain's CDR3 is CASSSTPGTGPYMNTEAFF. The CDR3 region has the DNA TGTGCCAGCAGTTCAACCCCCGGGACAGGGCCTTACATGAACACTGAAGCTTTCTTT.

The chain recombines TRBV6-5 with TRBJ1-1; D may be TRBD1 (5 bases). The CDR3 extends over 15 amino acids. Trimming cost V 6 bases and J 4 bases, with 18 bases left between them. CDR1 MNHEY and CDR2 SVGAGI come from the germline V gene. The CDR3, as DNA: TGTGCCAGCAGAGCGCCCAAGGGGTCCCTCACTGAAGCTTTCTTT. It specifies CASRAPKGSLTEAFF.

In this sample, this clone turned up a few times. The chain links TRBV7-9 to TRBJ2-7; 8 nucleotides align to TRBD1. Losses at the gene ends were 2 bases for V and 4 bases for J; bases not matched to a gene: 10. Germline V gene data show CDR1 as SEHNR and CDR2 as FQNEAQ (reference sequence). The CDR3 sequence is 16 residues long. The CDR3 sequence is CASSLYGQGNRYEQYF. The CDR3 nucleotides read TGTGCCAGCAGCTTATACGGACAGGGTAACCGTTACGAGCAGTACTTC.

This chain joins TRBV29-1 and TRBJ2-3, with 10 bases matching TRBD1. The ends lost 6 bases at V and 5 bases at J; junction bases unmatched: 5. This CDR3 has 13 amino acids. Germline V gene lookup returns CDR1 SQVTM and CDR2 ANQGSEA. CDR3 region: CSVGTGVRDTQYF. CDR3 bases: TGCAGCGTCGGGACAGGGGTGCGAGATACGCAGTATTTT.

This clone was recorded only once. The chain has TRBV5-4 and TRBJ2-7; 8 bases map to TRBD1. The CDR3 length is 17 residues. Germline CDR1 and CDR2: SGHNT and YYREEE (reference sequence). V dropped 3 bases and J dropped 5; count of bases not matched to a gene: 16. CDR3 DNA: TGTGCCAGCAGCTGGGGGGTTCCGACAGGGGCTACCGACGAGCAGTACTTC. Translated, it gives CASSWGVPTGATDEQYF.

In DNA form, the CDR3 reads TGTGCCAGCAGCTTAGAAGCCACGGGGGGAACGTTTCAGCCCCAGCATTTT. This translates into CASSLEATGGTFQPQHF. V usage is TRBV5-5 and J usage is TRBJ1-5, with a possible D match to TRBD1 (5 bases). This CDR3 comprises 17 residues. Germline V gives CDR1 SGHKS, CDR2 YYEKEE (reference sequence). V was trimmed by 2 bases and J by 6 bases, leaving 21 bases between them.

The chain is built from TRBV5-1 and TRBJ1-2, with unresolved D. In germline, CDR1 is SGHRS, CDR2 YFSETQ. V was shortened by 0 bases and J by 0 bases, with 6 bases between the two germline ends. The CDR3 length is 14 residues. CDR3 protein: CASSLASSNYGYTF. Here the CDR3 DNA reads TGCGCCAGCAGCTTGGCGAGCTCTAACTATGGCTACACCTTC.

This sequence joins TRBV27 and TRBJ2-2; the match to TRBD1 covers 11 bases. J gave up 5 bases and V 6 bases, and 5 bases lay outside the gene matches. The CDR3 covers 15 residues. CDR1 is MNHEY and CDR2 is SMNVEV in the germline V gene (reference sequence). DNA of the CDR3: TGTGCCAGCAGAGGACAGGGGGCGGGTACCGGGGAGCTGTTTTTT. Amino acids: CASRGQGAGTGELFF.

In DNA, the CDR3 is TGTGCCAGCACCCGGGACAGGGACACTGAAGCTTTCTTT. Translating gives CASTRDRDTEAFF. This chain connects TRBV6-6 to TRBJ1-1, with TRBD1 matching 9 bases. CDR1 MNHNY and CDR2 SVGAGI come from the germline V gene (reference sequence). Unmatched junction bases numbered 3, after V lost 7 bases and J lost 3 bases. This CDR3 has 13 residues.

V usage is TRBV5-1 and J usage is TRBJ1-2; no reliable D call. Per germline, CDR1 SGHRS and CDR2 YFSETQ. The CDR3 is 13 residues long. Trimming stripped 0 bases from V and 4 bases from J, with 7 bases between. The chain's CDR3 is CASSLARSYGYTF. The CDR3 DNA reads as TGCGCCAGCAGCTTGGCTCGGTCCTATGGCTACACCTTC.

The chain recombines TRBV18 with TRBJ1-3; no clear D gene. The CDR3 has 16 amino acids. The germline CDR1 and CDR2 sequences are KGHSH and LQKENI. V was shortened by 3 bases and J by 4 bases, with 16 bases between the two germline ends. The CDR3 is CASSPLPGSEGNTIYF. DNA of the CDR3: TGTGCCAGCTCACCCCTACCAGGATCGGAAGGAAACACCATATATTTT.

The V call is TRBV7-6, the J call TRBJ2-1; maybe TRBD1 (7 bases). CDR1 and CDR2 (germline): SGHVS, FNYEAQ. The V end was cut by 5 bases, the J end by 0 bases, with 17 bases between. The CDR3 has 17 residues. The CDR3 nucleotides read TGTGCCAGCAGCCCCCGCCCTCAGGGGGGCTCCTACAATGAGCAGTTCTTC. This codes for CASSPRPQGGSYNEQFF.

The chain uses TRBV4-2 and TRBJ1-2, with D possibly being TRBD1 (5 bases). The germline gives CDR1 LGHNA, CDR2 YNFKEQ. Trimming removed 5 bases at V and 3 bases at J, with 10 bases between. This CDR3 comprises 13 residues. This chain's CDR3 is CASSGRGYYGYTF. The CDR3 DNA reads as TGTGCCAGCAGCGGAAGGGGATACTATGGCTACACCTTC.

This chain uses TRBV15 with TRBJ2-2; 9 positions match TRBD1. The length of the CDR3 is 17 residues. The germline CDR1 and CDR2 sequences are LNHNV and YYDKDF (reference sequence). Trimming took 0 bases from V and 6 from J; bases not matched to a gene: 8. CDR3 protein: CATSRDGFWDRAGELFF. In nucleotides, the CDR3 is TGTGCCACCAGCAGAGATGGTTTTTGGGACAGGGCCGGGGAGCTGTTTTTT.

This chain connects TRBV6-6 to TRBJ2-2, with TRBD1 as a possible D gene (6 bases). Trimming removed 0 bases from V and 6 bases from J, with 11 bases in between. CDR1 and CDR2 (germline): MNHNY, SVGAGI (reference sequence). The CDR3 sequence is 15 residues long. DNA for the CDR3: TGTGCCAGCAGTTACTCAGGGGGAGTAGCCGGGGAGCTGTTTTTT. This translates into CASSYSGGVAGELFF.

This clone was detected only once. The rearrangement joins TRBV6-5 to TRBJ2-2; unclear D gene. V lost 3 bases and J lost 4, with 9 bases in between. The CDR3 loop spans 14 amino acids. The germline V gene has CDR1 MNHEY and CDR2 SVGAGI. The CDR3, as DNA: TGTGCCAGCAGTTATGCGCGTTTCACCGGGGAGCTGTTTTTT. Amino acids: CASSYARFTGELFF.

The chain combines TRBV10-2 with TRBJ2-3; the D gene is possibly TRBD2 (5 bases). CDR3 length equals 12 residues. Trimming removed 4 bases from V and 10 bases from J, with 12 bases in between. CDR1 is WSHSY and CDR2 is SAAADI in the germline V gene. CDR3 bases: TGCGCCAGCAGTGCCGGGATCCAGGCGCAGTATTTT. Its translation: CASSAGIQAQYF.

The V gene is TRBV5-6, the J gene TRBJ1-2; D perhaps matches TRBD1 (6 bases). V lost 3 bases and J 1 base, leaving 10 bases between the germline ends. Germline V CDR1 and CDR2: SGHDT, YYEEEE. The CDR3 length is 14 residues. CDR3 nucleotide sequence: TGTGCCAGCAGCTCGGGACACCGTAACTATGGCTACACCTTC. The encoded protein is CASSSGHRNYGYTF. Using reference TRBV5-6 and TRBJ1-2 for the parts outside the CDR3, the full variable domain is DAGVTQSPTHLIKTRGQQVTLRCSPKSGHDTVSWYQQALGQGPQFIFQYYEEEERQRGNFPDRFSGHQFPNYSSELNVNALLLGDSALYLCASSSGHRNYGYTFGSGTRLTVV.

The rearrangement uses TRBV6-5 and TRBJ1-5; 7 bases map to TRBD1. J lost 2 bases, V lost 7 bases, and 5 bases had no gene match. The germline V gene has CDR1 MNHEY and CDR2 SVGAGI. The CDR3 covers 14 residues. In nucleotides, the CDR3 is TGTGCCAGCAAAGGGGGGACAGGCAATCAGCCCCAGCATTTT. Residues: CASKGGTGNQPQHF.

CDR3 protein: CASSLSGGADTEAFF. Written as DNA, the CDR3 is TGTGCCAGCAGCTTGTCAGGGGGCGCCGACACTGAAGCTTTCTTT. V is TRBV5-4 and J is TRBJ1-1; 8 nucleotides match TRBD1. The CDR3 has 15 residues. Trimming at V came to 1 base and at J to 3 bases, leaving 5 bases not matched to a gene. From germline, CDR1 is SGHNT and CDR2 YYREEE (reference sequence).

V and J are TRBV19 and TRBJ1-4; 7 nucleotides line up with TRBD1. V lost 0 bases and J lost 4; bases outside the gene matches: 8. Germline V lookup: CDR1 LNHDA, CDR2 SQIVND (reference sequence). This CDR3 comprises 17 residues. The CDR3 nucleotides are TGTGCCAGTAGTATAGACGGATCCGGGACAGTTAATGAAAAACTGTTTTTT. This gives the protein CASSIDGSGTVNEKLFF.